This T cell receptor (beta chain) is from a study of CD8+ T cells in alopecia areata. The CDR3 covers 12 residues. Germline values: CDR1 MGHDK, CDR2 SYGVNS. Between the trimmed V and J ends, which lost 8 bases and 1 base, there was a span of 8 bases. PBMCs yielded sorted CD4+ and CD8+ T cells. General study points: Between patients, shared TCR sequences were less clear than in mice. This was possibly due in part to HLA diversity in the patient population.

RNA was isolated and reverse transcribed to cDNA, the sequencing template. TCRdb keeps only in-frame clones here, not all; method: immunoSEQ multiplex PCR. Seen here are about 150,000 clones, around two thirds observed once, and the top ten hold 30% to 45%. This clone was seen a few times. Antigen: not known. The V gene is TRBV25-1, the J gene TRBJ1-1; D is undetermined. The source of this sequence is a human donor in good health. The sequenced sample consisted of CD8+ T cells sorted from blood. CDR3 region: CASRTGNTEAFF. The DNA of the CDR3 is TGTGCCAGCCGGACGGGGAACACTGAAGCTTTCTTT.